These 10 T cell receptor beta chains originate from one sample sequenced in a study of cytomegalovirus exposure and HLA in healthy donors. Amplification used 60 Vbeta primers and 13 Jbeta primers. Assay: immunoSEQ multiplex PCR; the TCRdb copy retains only in-frame clones and omits some. This sample has 100,000 to 150,000 clones, with about 83% found just once. What was sequenced was PBMCs. These receptors were collected from a man aged 30-40 years in good health and CMV-seronegative.

V is TRBV6-5 and J is TRBJ1-1, with a tentative D call TRBD1 (5 bases). The V gene lost 1 base and the J gene lost 1 base, with 13 bases spanning the gap. Germline CDR1 is MNHEY and CDR2 is SVGAGI. The CDR3 has 16 residues. The CDR3 DNA follows: TGTGCCAGCAGTTACTGGGTAGGGACTGGGAACACTGAAGCTTTCTTT. As protein: CASSYWVGTGNTEAFF.

The chain uses TRBV11-1 and TRBJ2-5; TRBD2 aligns across 12 bases. The CDR3 length is 14 residues. Germline V gene data show CDR1 as SGHAT and CDR2 as FQDESV (reference sequence). Trimming cost V 2 bases and J 5 bases; bases outside gene matches: 0. CDR3 protein: CASSLLAGGETQYF. As DNA, the CDR3 is TGTGCCAGCAGCTTACTAGCGGGGGGGGAGACCCAGTACTTC.

The genes are TRBV27 and TRBJ2-7; 7 bases align to TRBD2. CDR1 and CDR2 from the germline V gene are MNHEY and SMNVEV (reference sequence). J gave up 7 bases and V 7 bases, and 10 bases lay outside the gene matches. The CDR3 is 13 amino acids. DNA for the CDR3: TGTGCCAGCAACCTGGGAGGGGCGGGTGAGCAGTACTTC. Its translation is CASNLGGAGEQYF.

This clone was seen more than once but under ten times. The chain uses TRBV4-2 and TRBJ2-3, with D possibly matching TRBD2 (6 bases). The germline gives CDR1 LGHNA, CDR2 YNFKEQ. This CDR3 region has 13 residues. V gave up 0 bases and J gave up 7 bases, with 8 bases separating them. CDR3 residues: CASSQETRNTQYF. CDR3 DNA sequence: TGTGCCAGCAGCCAAGAGACTAGGAATACGCAGTATTTT.

This clone was observed once. The chain joins TRBV7-2 to TRBJ2-4; 7 bases map to TRBD2. The V and J ends lost 5 bases and 9 bases, in that order; junction bases with no gene match: 13. CDR1 and CDR2 from the germline V gene are SGHTA and FQGNSA. The CDR3 sequence is 15 residues long. Here the CDR3 DNA reads TGTGCCAGCAGCCGAACGGCGGGAGAGAGGGGCATTCAGTACTTC. Protein product: CASSRTAGERGIQYF.

The chain couples TRBV27 to TRBJ2-5; 7 bases line up with TRBD1. CDR3 length equals 14 residues. Unmatched junction bases numbered 8, after V lost 5 bases and J lost 5 bases. Germline V CDR1 and CDR2: MNHEY, SMNVEV (reference sequence). CDR3 protein: CASSIQGSRETQYF. CDR3 DNA: TGTGCCAGCAGTATACAGGGGTCTCGGGAGACCCAGTACTTC.

This sequence joins TRBV7-3 and TRBJ2-5; TRBD1 aligns across 7 bases. V lost 5 bases, J lost 1 base, and 10 bases stayed unmatched. Germline V gene lookup returns CDR1 SGHTA and CDR2 FQGTGA. The CDR3 covers 16 residues. This chain's CDR3 is CASSQRQGRGQETQYF. The CDR3 DNA sequence: TGTGCCAGCAGCCAACGACAGGGAAGAGGCCAAGAGACCCAGTACTTC.

The V gene is TRBV6-5, the J gene TRBJ1-5; D is uncertain. The CDR3 extends over 13 amino acids. With 3 bases removed from V and 3 bases from J, the gap between germline ends came to 6 bases. Germline V gene sequence: CDR1 MNHEY, CDR2 SVGAGI. In nucleotides, the CDR3 is TGTGCCAGCAGTTATTCCAACAATCAGCCCCAGCATTTT. Its translation: CASSYSNNQPQHF.

This clone has a handful of counts. The chain is built from TRBV9 and TRBJ2-7; D might be TRBD1 (6 bases). V lost 3 bases and J lost 0, with 19 bases in between. CDR3 length: 17 amino acids. Germline CDR1 and CDR2: SGDLS and YYNGEE. For the CDR3, the DNA is TGTGCCAGCAGCGCTCACCCGTCAGGGGTTATCTCCTACGAGCAGTACTTC. This encodes CASSAHPSGVISYEQYF.

The CDR3 sequence is CATRIVSYNEQFF. CDR3 sequence (DNA): TGTGCCACCAGGATAGTCTCCTACAATGAGCAGTTCTTC. This rearrangement joins TRBV15 to TRBJ2-1; no clear D gene. V lost 6 bases and J lost 0, with 6 bases in between. CDR1 LNHNV and CDR2 YYDKDF come from the germline V gene (reference sequence). The CDR3 extends over 13 amino acids.